This TCR beta chain was obtained from a study of shared clonotypes between healthy human individuals. Unsorted PBMC DNA underwent sequencing on ten immunoSEQ deep assay plates. In the original workflow: With immunoSEQ giving junction-only sequences and no quality scores, filtering differed. The protocol was immunoSEQ multiplex PCR, while the TCRdb copy is restricted to in-frame clones and leaves out a portion. That table is the source of V, J and clone size, and D and trimming were worked out from the DNA. This sample carries 400,000 to 600,000 clones, nearly 80% of them seen once, and the ten largest clones take roughly an eighth. The germline V and J ends were trimmed by 5 bases and 6 bases, with 10 bases remaining between them. Looked up from germline, CDR1 is MNHNS and CDR2 is SASEGT. CDR3 length: 12 amino acids.

Sequences were obtained from PBMCs. The chain uses TRBV6-1 and TRBJ1-1, with a possible D match to TRBD1 (5 bases). This TCR was recovered from a woman aged 40 to 49 in good health. Some clones in this sample may be carry-over from other donors' samples. The CDR3 sequence is CASSLPGPEAFF. The CDR3 DNA reads as TGTGCCAGCAGTCTACCGGGACCTGAAGCTTTCTTT.